A selection of T cell receptor beta chains follows, all from one sample in a study of T cell changes during pregnancy in multiple sclerosis. Only in-frame clones appear in the TCRdb table, and some are missing; sequencing was by immunoSEQ multiplex PCR. Here the sample spans approximately 50,000 clones, 94% being singletons. Specimen: CD4+ T cells from peripheral blood mononuclear cells, collected in the third trimester of pregnancy. Every receptor here comes from a female donor with multiple sclerosis, enrolled in a pregnancy study. Each CDR3 is given with its conserved first and last residue. D genes are given only for firm matches.

V: TRBV4-1
D: TRBD1
J: TRBJ1-3
CDR3: CASSHPTGGGNTIYF

V: TRBV6-1
D: NA
J: TRBJ1-1
CDR3: CASSATQANTEAFF

V: TRBV6-1
D: TRBD1
J: TRBJ2-7
CDR3: CASSKEQGSKIGLSYEQYF

V: TRBV30
D: TRBD2
J: TRBJ2-1
CDR3: CAWSSGLAGAGEQFF

V: TRBV7-9
D: NA
J: TRBJ2-4
CDR3: CASSPPLAGVAKNIQYF

V: TRBV7-2
D: TRBD1
J: TRBJ2-6
CDR3: CASSLWTGGSGANVLTF

V: TRBV10-3
D: TRBD1
J: TRBJ2-3
CDR3: CAIRTGTADTQYF

V: TRBV18
D: NA
J: TRBJ2-7
CDR3: CASSPLTPGQIYYEQYF

V: TRBV2
D: NA
J: TRBJ2-7
CDR3: CASSADRLEQYF

V: TRBV27
D: TRBD1
J: TRBJ2-1
CDR3: CASSLTGTGVYNEQFF

V: TRBV5-1
D: TRBD1
J: TRBJ2-6
CDR3: CASSLRQGDSGANVLTF

V: TRBV11-3
D: NA
J: TRBJ1-6
CDR3: CASSLGAGSNSPLHF

V: TRBV7-3
D: TRBD2
J: TRBJ2-7
CDR3: CASSLRGVIAGGVAYEQYF

V: TRBV10-3
D: TRBD1
J: TRBJ1-2
CDR3: CAIRFDRDSGYTF

V: TRBV13
D: TRBD2
J: TRBJ2-2
CDR3: CASSFITGLDSNTGELFF

V: TRBV5-4
D: TRBD1
J: TRBJ1-4
CDR3: CASSQTGEGEKLFF

V: TRBV27
D: NA
J: TRBJ1-1
CDR3: CASSWRGQGAEAFF

V: TRBV7-2
D: NA
J: TRBJ2-7
CDR3: CASSLVGGSGEQYF

V: TRBV5-1
D: TRBD2
J: TRBJ2-1
CDR3: CASSLAGQGGGNEQFF

V: TRBV18
D: NA
J: TRBJ1-2
CDR3: CASSPEIANYGYTF

V: TRBV19
D: TRBD2
J: TRBJ2-3
CDR3: CASSITGGEDTQYF

V: TRBV5-4
D: TRBD1
J: TRBJ1-6
CDR3: CASSLNGGGVYNSPLHF

V: TRBV29-1
D: NA
J: TRBJ2-4
CDR3: CSVRQKIAKNIQYF

V: TRBV7-6
D: NA
J: TRBJ1-1
CDR3: CASSLQGNTEAFF

V: TRBV2
D: TRBD1
J: TRBJ1-6
CDR3: CASRRQGNINSPLHF

V: TRBV7-3
D: TRBD1
J: TRBJ1-4
CDR3: CASSFGTGNEKLFF

V: TRBV18
D: NA
J: TRBJ2-7
CDR3: CASSSELADQYF

V: TRBV9
D: NA
J: TRBJ2-4
CDR3: CASSGAGRGNIQYF

V: TRBV29-1
D: TRBD2
J: TRBJ2-2
CDR3: CSGGLAGPGTGELFF

V: TRBV19
D: NA
J: TRBJ2-2
CDR3: CASSIAARAGELFF

V: TRBV7-3
D: NA
J: TRBJ2-1
CDR3: CASSSNSYNEQFF

V: TRBV15
D: TRBD1
J: TRBJ1-5
CDR3: CATSRYRGFHNQPQHF

V: TRBV6-1
D: TRBD1
J: TRBJ1-1
CDR3: CASTTGGHTEAFF

V: TRBV7-9
D: NA
J: TRBJ1-4
CDR3: CASSLSSRATNEKLFF

V: TRBV7-3
D: TRBD2
J: TRBJ2-5
CDR3: CASSLIGTSLQETQYF

V: TRBV11-2
D: NA
J: TRBJ1-6
CDR3: CASSLEYSPLHF

V: TRBV13
D: NA
J: TRBJ1-1
CDR3: CASTRKTNRRSTEAFF

V: TRBV7-3
D: TRBD2
J: TRBJ2-7
CDR3: CASSLTSGSGYEQYF

V: TRBV11-2
D: TRBD2
J: TRBJ2-1
CDR3: CASSLGLAVSNEQFF

V: TRBV5-6
D: TRBD1
J: TRBJ1-3
CDR3: CASSFRDRSGNTIYF

V: TRBV11-3
D: TRBD2
J: TRBJ2-1
CDR3: CASSSSSGGGFEQFF

V: TRBV4-3
D: TRBD2
J: TRBJ2-1
CDR3: CASSPTSTSGGYEQFF

V: TRBV29-1
D: TRBD2
J: TRBJ2-7
CDR3: CSVGGLAGGRNYEQYF

V: TRBV11-3
D: NA
J: TRBJ2-1
CDR3: CASSLNRDEQFF

V: TRBV30
D: NA
J: TRBJ1-4
CDR3: CAWSVRRTNEKLFF

V: TRBV11-2
D: NA
J: TRBJ1-4
CDR3: CASSPSRLATDTDEKLFF

V: TRBV7-9
D: TRBD2
J: TRBJ2-7
CDR3: CASSPTSGSSYEQYF

V: TRBV5-1
D: NA
J: TRBJ1-4
CDR3: CASSRGGPTNEKLFF

V: TRBV6-1
D: NA
J: TRBJ1-1
CDR3: CASSEAGGDTEAFF

V: TRBV2
D: NA
J: TRBJ1-5
CDR3: CASSSEGGQPQHF

V: TRBV30
D: TRBD2
J: TRBJ2-1
CDR3: CAWSVLASGLQDEQFF

V: TRBV27
D: NA
J: TRBJ1-1
CDR3: CASSRTGLNTEAFF

V: TRBV12-5
D: NA
J: TRBJ1-5
CDR3: CASGSGVYNQPQHF